The clone carrying this T cell receptor beta chain was picked up a small number of times. Its matching antigen is unknown. These data originate in a study of HIV-infected patients and healthy controls. Notes on the study in general: During therapy, HIV-associated CDR3s fell significantly in frequency, while CMV-associated CDR3s did not change significantly. The authors saw processing only sixteen HIV-infected individuals as a major limitation on generality.

Reverse transcription used approximately 500 ng RNA and constant-region primers for alpha and beta. Using multiplexing indices, alpha and beta chain libraries were generated apart by chain-specific third strand synthesis. From the 5' RACE reads, TCRdb called clonotypes with MiXCR, one entry per CDR3 protein. The table lists 5,000 or so distinct CDR3 sequences, less than 9% of them singletons. No cell fractionation was done, so the repertoire covers all unsorted peripheral blood T cells. The germline V and J ends were trimmed by 3 bases and 0 bases, with 15 bases remaining between them. The CDR3 loop spans 17 amino acids.

The sequencing used blood, collected before antiretroviral therapy. This sequence joins TRBV12-3 or TRBV12-4 and TRBJ1-5; D remains ambiguous. The source of this sequence is an adult with HIV infection. The CDR3: CASSLKVAETSNQPQHF. The CDR3 DNA reads TGTGCCAGCAGTTTGAAAGTGGCGGAGACTAGCAATCAGCCCCAGCATTTT.